This T cell receptor beta chain was observed in a study of T cell repertoires in cytomegalovirus infection. The study's findings and limits: HLA-C-restricted, CMV-specific TCR beta clonotypes were dominant ex vivo. Carriage of CMV together with the relevant HLA was identifiable through cumulative public TCR beta family frequency.

TCRdb called the reads again in MiXCR, with one record for every CDR3 protein. The repertoire includes approximately 170,000 distinct CDR3 sequences, about an eighth of them detected once, and over 25% sits in the top ten. Concerning this clonotype itself: The target antigen is unknown.

The CDR3 covers 12 residues. V was pared by 3 bases and J by 8 bases, with 5 bases of the junction left unmatched. Germline CDR1 and CDR2: SQVTM and ANQGSEA. What was sequenced was PBMCs. This TCR came from a human donor in good health (CMV status not recorded). Some clones in this sample may be carry-over from other donors' samples. This chain uses TRBV29-1 with TRBJ1-2; 8 bases fit TRBD1. This chain's CDR3 is CSVDRGLEGYTF. The CDR3 DNA reads as TGCAGCGTTGACAGGGGGCTTGAAGGCTACACCTTC.